These 13 T cell receptor beta chains were sequenced from one sample in a study of blood T cell repertoires in COVID-19. This table comes from immunoSEQ multiplex PCR, and its TCRdb copy is limited to in-frame clones, with some not included. The table records around 150,000 clones, 82% of them present only once. The specimen sequenced was peripheral blood. These TCRs come from a woman between 40 and 50 years old with COVID-19, enrolled during active disease.

The chain is built from TRBV12-3 or TRBV12-4 and TRBJ2-3; tentative D call: TRBD2 (5 bases). This CDR3 has 13 residues. V lost 8 bases and J 0 bases, leaving 9 bases between the germline ends. DNA for the CDR3: TGTGCCAGCTCGACTACTAGCACAGATACGCAGTATTTT. It codes for CASSTTSTDTQYF.

V usage is TRBV5-1 and J usage is TRBJ1-2, with D possibly matching TRBD1 (5 bases). The V gene lost 3 bases and the J gene lost 7 bases, with 16 bases spanning the gap. Germline-derived CDR1 and CDR2 are SGHRS and YFSETQ. The CDR3 has 14 residues. CDR3 protein: CASSSGTVGGGYTF. The CDR3 DNA sequence: TGCGCCAGCAGCTCTGGGACGGTCGGGGGTGGCTACACCTTC.

The V gene is TRBV19, the J gene TRBJ1-5; the match to TRBD1 covers 8 bases. After removal of 4 bases from V and 0 bases from J, the junction contained 8 bases not matched to a gene. Germline loops: CDR1 LNHDA, CDR2 SQIVND (reference sequence). The CDR3 length is 17 residues. The CDR3 DNA sequence: TGTGCCAGTAGTACGACCGGGACAGGCTATAGCAATCAGCCCCAGCATTTT. Protein sequence: CASSTTGTGYSNQPQHF.

CDR3 bases: TGTGCCAGCAGCCCCACAGGGGAGGAGGGCTACACCTTC. It specifies CASSPTGEEGYTF. The chain uses TRBV7-3 and TRBJ1-2, with 7 bases aligning to TRBD1. The CDR3 length is 13 residues. V lost 5 bases, J lost 8 bases, and 8 bases stayed unmatched. Germline V gives CDR1 SGHTA, CDR2 FQGTGA.

The chain is built from TRBV6-6 and TRBJ1-4, with TRBD1 as a possible D gene (6 bases). Germline values: CDR1 MNHNY, CDR2 SVGAGI (reference sequence). The germline V and J ends were trimmed by 7 bases and 8 bases, with 20 bases remaining between them. The CDR3 loop spans 15 amino acids. In nucleotides, the CDR3 is TGTGCCAGCACCCGGGGGGCAGTTTCCTCCGAAAAACTGTTTTTT. As protein: CASTRGAVSSEKLFF.

The V gene is TRBV19, the J gene TRBJ1-5; D may be TRBD1 (6 bases). Trimming cost V 6 bases and J 5 bases, with 14 bases left between them. The length of the CDR3 is 14 residues. Per the germline V gene, CDR1 is LNHDA and CDR2 is SQIVND (reference sequence). CDR3 sequence reads: CASRVSGAHQPQHF. As DNA, the CDR3 is TGTGCCAGTAGGGTTTCAGGGGCCCATCAGCCCCAGCATTTT.

The chain links TRBV2 to TRBJ1-1; 7 bases agree with TRBD1. CDR3 length: 14 residues. J lost 1 base, V lost 5 bases, and 4 bases had no gene match. Looked up from germline, CDR1 is SNHLY and CDR2 is FYNNEI. As DNA, the CDR3 is TGTGCCAGCAGTCAGGGACAGTGGAACACTGAAGCTTTCTTT. Encoded protein: CASSQGQWNTEAFF.

This clone has more than one count but fewer than ten. The V call is TRBV10-1, the J call TRBJ2-1, with 7 bases identical to TRBD1. This CDR3 spans 12 amino acids. Germline V gene data show CDR1 as WNHNN and CDR2 as SYGVQD (reference sequence). Unmatched junction bases numbered 6, after V lost 3 bases and J lost 13 bases. Here the CDR3 DNA reads TGCGCCAGCAGTGAAGACAGGGTGGGACAGTTCTTC. This sequence encodes CASSEDRVGQFF.

The V gene is TRBV2, the J gene TRBJ2-5; the match to TRBD2 covers 9 bases. There are 16 residues in the CDR3. Germline CDR1 SNHLY, CDR2 FYNNEI. The V and J ends lost 6 bases and 1 base, in that order; junction bases with no gene match: 9. The CDR3, as DNA: TGTGCCAGCAGGAAGGAGCCGGGACTAGCCCAAGAGACCCAGTACTTC. Translating it yields CASRKEPGLAQETQYF.

This clone was observed once. This chain connects TRBV12-3 or TRBV12-4 to TRBJ1-1, with D perhaps matching TRBD1 (5 bases). V lost 7 bases and J lost 7, with 16 bases in between. The CDR3 runs 13 residues. The CDR3 DNA sequence: TGTGCCAGCACCACAATTCGCGGGGGTGAAGCTTTCTTT. Translated: CASTTIRGGEAFF.

The gene calls are TRBV18 and TRBJ1-1; D is unresolved. Trimming removed 1 base from V and 3 bases from J, with 9 bases in between. The V gene's germline CDR1 is KGHSH and CDR2 LQKENI. CDR3 length: 14 amino acids. The DNA of the CDR3 is TGTGCCAGCTCACCACGAGGAATCGACACTGAAGCTTTCTTT. Amino acid sequence: CASSPRGIDTEAFF.

The chain combines TRBV6-6 with TRBJ1-1, with TRBD1 matching 7 bases. V dropped 7 bases and J dropped 6; count of bases not matched to a gene: 17. From germline, CDR1 is MNHNY and CDR2 SVGAGI (reference sequence). This CDR3 has 16 residues. As DNA, the CDR3 is TGTGCCAGCACCCAGGGGGGCGGCAGGGAGGTCGCTGAAGCTTTCTTT. This encodes CASTQGGGREVAEAFF.

The rearrangement joins TRBV5-4 to TRBJ2-7; TRBD2 matches 8 bases. V gave up 4 bases and J gave up 3 bases; unmatched junction bases: 9. The CDR3 is made up of 15 amino acids. Germline values: CDR1 SGHNT, CDR2 YYREEE (reference sequence). CDR3 nucleotide sequence: TGTGCCAGCAGCCCGGATATACTAGCGGACTACGAGCAGTACTTC. Protein product: CASSPDILADYEQYF. Based on the CDR3 plus reference TRBV5-4 and TRBJ2-7, the full variable domain is ETGVTQSPTHLIKTRGQQVTLRCSSQSGHNTVSWYQQALGQGPQFIFQYYREEENGRGNFPPRFSGLQFPNYSSELNVNALELDDSALYLCASSPDILADYEQYFGPGTRLTVT.